Listed below are T cell receptor beta chains from one sample, sequenced in a study of T-cell reconstitution after alpha-beta-depleted transplantation in children. TCRdb fed the PCR reads into MiXCR, producing one record per CDR3 protein. The sample lists about 610,000 distinct CDR3 sequences, over 9.5% seen once, with roughly 4% in the top ten. Specimen: PBMCs from the stem cell graft donor, collected from the stem cell graft. Receptors were obtained from a human donor who donated a stem cell graft to a child with acute myeloid leukemia. Each CDR3 is given with its conserved first and last residue. Rows may omit the clone size; those that give it use once, few, many or a size class.

j_call,clone_size,v_call,cdr3_aa
TRBJ2-5,many,TRBV7-3,CASSVTSGSWKTQYF
TRBJ1-5,-,TRBV7-8,CASRPRLGISLHF
TRBJ2-1,many,TRBV5-1,CASSWGLAEPYNEQFF
TRBJ2-7,few,TRBV6-1,CASTVPTGYEQYF
TRBJ1-1,few,TRBV6-2/TRBV6-3,CASSYSSGDFGGRTEAFF
TRBJ1-4,-,TRBV7-2,CASSLAGGAAAEKLFF
TRBJ1-3,few,TRBV7-2,CASSLGIVGGGNTIYF
TRBJ2-7,many,TRBV27,CASSRSGSVYEQYF
TRBJ1-1,many,TRBV20-1,CSAHRQGWEAFF
TRBJ2-1,-,TRBV7-2,CASSLAAIDEQFF
TRBJ1-6,many,TRBV20-1,CSAHDRGSYNSPLHF
TRBJ2-7,many,TRBV6-5,CASSYSRTAHEQYF
TRBJ2-7,-,TRBV20-1,CSARAITSGRVDEQYF
TRBJ2-3,-,TRBV20-1,CSARGPSGQSFTDTQYF
TRBJ2-3,many,TRBV12-3/TRBV12-4,CASSLGSGTDTQYF
TRBJ2-7,many,TRBV12-3/TRBV12-4,CASSGTSYEQYF
TRBJ2-5,many,TRBV30,CAWSVKETQYF
TRBJ2-4,many,TRBV3-1,CASSQAAENIQYF
TRBJ2-2,many,TRBV6-5,CASSYGGPRDAGELFF
TRBJ2-1,-,TRBV9,CASSARRVGNEQFF
TRBJ2-1,many,TRBV15,CATSSFDPSSYNEQFF